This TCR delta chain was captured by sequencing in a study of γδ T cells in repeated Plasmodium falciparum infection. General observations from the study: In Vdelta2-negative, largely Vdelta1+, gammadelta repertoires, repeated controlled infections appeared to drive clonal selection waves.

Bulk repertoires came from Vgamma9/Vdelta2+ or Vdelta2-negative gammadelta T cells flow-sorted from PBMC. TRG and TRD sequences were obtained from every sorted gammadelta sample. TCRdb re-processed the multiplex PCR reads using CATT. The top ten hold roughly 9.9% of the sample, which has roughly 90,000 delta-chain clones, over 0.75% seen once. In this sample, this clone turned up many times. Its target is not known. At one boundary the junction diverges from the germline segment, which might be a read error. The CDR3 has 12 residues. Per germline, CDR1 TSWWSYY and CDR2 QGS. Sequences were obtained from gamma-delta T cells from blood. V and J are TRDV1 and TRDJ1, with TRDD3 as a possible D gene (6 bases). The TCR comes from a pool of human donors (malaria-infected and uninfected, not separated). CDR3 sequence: CALGDYTDKLIF. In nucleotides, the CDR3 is TGTGCTCTGGGGGACTACACCGATAAACTCATCTTT.